The T cell receptor (beta chain) under discussion was sequenced for a study of tumor-infiltrating lymphocytes in primary liver carcinoma. Synthesis of TCR beta cDNA was carried out from around 500 ng total RNA with a constant-region primer. Three nested multiplex PCR rounds, a slightly modified ARM-PCR, produced the libraries for TCR beta. TRBV1-TRBV30 forward primers paired with a C-beta reverse primer drove the first two PCR rounds, roughly 9 cycles each. TCRdb analysed the multiplex PCR reads with MiXCR anew, one entry per CDR3 protein. Of about 99,000 distinct CDR3 sequences in the sample, 69% were seen once. CDR1 is MDHEN and CDR2 is SYDVKM in the germline V gene. The CDR3 length is 16 residues, termini included. This clonotype was counted once. The DNA is omitted, as the CDR3 cannot be located on it reliably, and the CDR3 follows TCRdb's listing. The study co-extracted DNA and RNA from about 20-30 mg of unsorted bulk tissue. Every tumor sample analyzed contained over 90% viable tumor cells.

The receptor was derived from a woman in her sixties with primary liver carcinoma and hepatitis B virus infection. The chain couples TRBV28 to TRBJ1-2; the table's D gene call, TRBD1, was not cross checked with the DNA. Sequencing used liver tumor tissue from sampling region 5. Subset here: tumor region T5, tumor centre. The CDR3 protein is CAGSSPGERGNYGCTF.